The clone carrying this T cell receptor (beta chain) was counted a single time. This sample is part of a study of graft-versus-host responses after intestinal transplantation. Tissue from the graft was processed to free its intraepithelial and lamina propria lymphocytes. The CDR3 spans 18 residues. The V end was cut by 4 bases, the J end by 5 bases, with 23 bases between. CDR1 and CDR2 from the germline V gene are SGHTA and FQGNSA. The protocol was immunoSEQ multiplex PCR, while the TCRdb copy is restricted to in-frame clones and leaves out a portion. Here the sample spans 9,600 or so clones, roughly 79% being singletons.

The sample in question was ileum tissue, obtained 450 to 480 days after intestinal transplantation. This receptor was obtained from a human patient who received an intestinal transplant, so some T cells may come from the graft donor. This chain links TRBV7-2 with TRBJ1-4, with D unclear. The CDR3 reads CASSYTLTRPPPNEKLFF. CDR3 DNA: TGTGCCAGCAGCTATACACTCACCCGGCCACCACCCAATGAAAAACTGTTTTTT.